What follows are 29 T cell receptor beta chains derived from one specimen sequenced in a study of blood T cell repertoires in COVID-19. Only in-frame clones appear in the TCRdb table, and some are missing; sequencing was by immunoSEQ multiplex PCR. The sample holds about 31,000 clones, roughly nine tenths seen once. Sequencing was performed on peripheral blood. These TCRs come from a human donor in a cohort sampled during active COVID-19.

The chain is built from TRBV5-4 and TRBJ2-2; 7 nucleotides line up with TRBD1. Trimming cost V 4 bases and J 6 bases; bases outside gene matches: 3. Germline lookup yields CDR1 SGHNT and CDR2 YYREEE (reference sequence). The CDR3 totals 13 residues. The CDR3 DNA follows: TGTGCCAGCAGCAGTACAGGGGCCGGGGAGCTGTTTTTT. Protein product: CASSSTGAGELFF.

The chain couples TRBV13 to TRBJ2-2; 9 positions match TRBD2. Trimming at V came to 6 bases and at J to 1 base, leaving 6 bases not matched to a gene. Per germline, CDR1 PRHDT and CDR2 FYEKMQ (reference sequence). The CDR3 runs 16 residues. The CDR3 DNA is TGTGCCAGCAGATTGCTAGCGGGGTTGAACACCGGGGAGCTGTTTTTT. Encoded protein: CASRLLAGLNTGELFF.

The V call is TRBV10-3, the J call TRBJ1-5; TRBD1 aligns across 9 bases. The V segment lost 5 bases and the J segment 7 bases; nucleotides outside the gene matches: 6. The CDR3 extends over 14 amino acids. In germline, CDR1 is ENHRY, CDR2 SYGVKD. CDR3 region: CAISKQGAGQPQHF. CDR3 in DNA: TGTGCCATCAGTAAACAGGGGGCGGGGCAGCCCCAGCATTTT.

The CDR3 coding sequence is TGTGCCAGCTCACCATTGGGGACTAACACCGGGGAGCTGTTTTTT. It codes for CASSPLGTNTGELFF. The chain links TRBV18 to TRBJ2-2; the D gene is possibly TRBD2 (6 bases). Per germline, CDR1 KGHSH and CDR2 LQKENI. The CDR3 length is 15 residues. The V end lost 2 bases, the J end lost 2 bases, and 9 bases lay between the germline ends.

V is TRBV7-8 and J is TRBJ2-1; TRBD2 is a possible D gene (7 bases). The V end was cut by 5 bases, the J end by 2 bases, with 16 bases between. Germline V lookup: CDR1 SGHVS, CDR2 FQNEAQ. The CDR3 sequence is 16 residues long. CDR3 loop: CASSPGLGGTYNEQFF. The CDR3 coding sequence is TGTGCCAGCAGCCCAGGACTAGGGGGGACCTACAATGAGCAGTTCTTC.

The V call is TRBV19, the J call TRBJ2-5, with a tentative D call TRBD2 (6 bases). In germline, CDR1 is LNHDA, CDR2 SQIVND (reference sequence). The CDR3 has 13 residues. Trimming shortened V by 8 bases and J by 4 bases, and 14 bases separated the two germline ends. The CDR3 protein is CASRQGGIETQYF. In DNA form, the CDR3 reads TGTGCCAGTCGGCAGGGAGGCATAGAGACCCAGTACTTC.

V gene TRBV11-3 combines with J gene TRBJ1-2; D not certain. From germline, CDR1 is SGHNT and CDR2 YENEEA. The CDR3 loop spans 14 amino acids. Trimming took 5 bases from V and 4 from J, leaving 14 bases between them. The CDR3 region has the DNA TGTGCCAGCAGCCCCGGGAGCGGTGTCTATGGCTACACCTTC. Its translation is CASSPGSGVYGYTF.

The V call is TRBV3-1 (or the pseudogene TRBV3-2), the J call TRBJ1-2, with TRBD1 as a possible D gene (6 bases). The V end lost 2 bases, the J end lost 5 bases, and 12 bases lay between the germline ends. Per the germline V gene, CDR1 is LGHDT and CDR2 is YNNKEL (reference sequence). The CDR3 runs 14 residues. The CDR3 region is CASSQRTASYGYTF. CDR3 nucleotide sequence: TGTGCCAGCAGCCAAAGGACAGCATCTTATGGCTACACCTTC.

The chain has TRBV7-2 and TRBJ2-2; no firm D call. Germline V gene sequence: CDR1 SGHTA, CDR2 FQGNSA. The V end lost 2 bases, the J end lost 4 bases, and 8 bases lay between the germline ends. This CDR3 spans 14 amino acids. The CDR3 sequence: CASSLSAITGELFF. The CDR3 DNA follows: TGTGCCAGCAGCTTATCCGCGATCACCGGGGAGCTGTTTTTT. The full variable domain, completed using reference TRBV7-2 and TRBJ2-2, is GAGVSQSPSNKVTEKGKDVELRCDPISGHTALYWYRQSLGQGLEFLIYFQGNSAPDKSGLPSDRFSAERTGGSVSTLTIQRTQQEDSAVYLCASSLSAITGELFFGEGSRLTVL.

This rearrangement joins TRBV18 to TRBJ2-5; 10 nucleotides line up with TRBD2. This CDR3 spans 16 amino acids. Germline V CDR1 and CDR2: KGHSH, LQKENI. Unmatched junction bases numbered 3, after V lost 0 bases and J lost 2 bases. In DNA, the CDR3 is TGTGCCAGCTCACCACCGCTAGCGGGGGAACAAGAGACCCAGTACTTC. Amino acids: CASSPPLAGEQETQYF.

The CDR3: CASSPAASGGAVNEQFF. CDR3 in DNA: TGTGCCAGCAGCCCAGCGGCTAGCGGGGGGGCCGTTAATGAGCAGTTCTTC. The chain joins TRBV7-2 to TRBJ2-1; 12 nucleotides align to TRBD2. The germline gives CDR1 SGHTA, CDR2 FQGNSA. The V segment lost 5 bases and the J segment 7 bases; nucleotides outside the gene matches: 12. The CDR3 has 17 amino acids.

The chain couples TRBV7-8 to TRBJ2-5; a possible D gene is TRBD1 (5 bases). Deletions cut 2 bases from V and 1 base from J, with 23 bases between. Germline assignment: CDR1 SGHVS and CDR2 FQNEAQ. The CDR3 length is 19 residues. In DNA, the CDR3 is TGTGCCAGCAGCTTAATAATGCCAGGGATGGTAGAAGGCCAAGAGACCCAGTACTTC. Protein product: CASSLIMPGMVEGQETQYF. The whole variable domain, remainder taken from reference TRBV7-8 and TRBJ2-5, is GAGVSQSPRYKVAKRGQDVALRCDPISGHVSLFWYQQALGQGPEFLTYFQNEAQLDKSGLPSDRFFAERPEGSVSTLKIQRTQQEDSAVYLCASSLIMPGMVEGQETQYFGPGTRLLVL.

This clone was seen a few times. This sequence joins TRBV19 and TRBJ1-3, with D possibly TRBD1 on 6 matching bases. V lost 6 bases to trimming and J lost 0 bases, with 15 bases between them. CDR1 is LNHDA, CDR2 SQIVND, per germline (reference sequence). The CDR3 spans 16 residues. The CDR3: CASRSDRTLSGNTIYF. In nucleotides, the CDR3 is TGTGCCAGTAGGTCTGACAGGACCCTCTCTGGAAACACCATATATTTT.

The chain links TRBV2 to TRBJ2-3; D is uncertain. Deletions cut 3 bases from V and 7 bases from J, with 8 bases between. This CDR3 comprises 12 residues. Germline assignment: CDR1 SNHLY and CDR2 FYNNEI. The chain's CDR3 is CASSDQAYTQYF. CDR3 nucleotides: TGTGCCAGCAGTGATCAGGCCTATACGCAGTATTTT.

This chain joins TRBV10-3 and TRBJ2-3; 11 bases fit TRBD2. Trimming took 9 bases from V and 5 from J; bases not matched to a gene: 7. CDR1 is ENHRY and CDR2 is SYGVKD in the germline V gene. This CDR3 spans 14 amino acids. The CDR3 here is CAISVLAGEDTQYF. CDR3 in DNA: TGTGCCATATCAGTACTAGCGGGAGAAGATACGCAGTATTTT.

This clone was detected once. The chain is built from TRBV29-1 and TRBJ1-5, with 8 nucleotides matching TRBD1. Per germline, CDR1 SQVTM and CDR2 ANQGSEA. V shed 6 bases and J 3 bases; nucleotides not matched to a gene: 1. The CDR3 has 12 amino acids. The CDR3 region is CSVTGANQPQHF. Written as DNA, the CDR3 is TGCAGCGTGACAGGGGCCAATCAGCCCCAGCATTTT.

V is TRBV5-6 and J is TRBJ1-2, with 9 positions matching TRBD1. V was clipped by 7 bases and J by 0 bases; unmatched bases: 7. The CDR3 is made up of 15 amino acids. CDR1 and CDR2 from the germline V gene are SGHDT and YYEEEE. The CDR3 sequence is CASYRTGETNYGYTF. CDR3 bases: TGTGCCAGCTACCGGACAGGGGAGACTAACTATGGCTACACCTTC.

This chain links TRBV24-1 with TRBJ2-6, with D unresolved. CDR1 and CDR2 from the germline V gene are KGHDR and SFDVKD. Trimming left V 2 bases short and J 2 bases short, with 3 bases between. The CDR3 is 14 residues long. The CDR3 coding sequence is TGTGCCACCAGTGATTCAGCTGGGGCCAACGTCCTGACTTTC. Residues: CATSDSAGANVLTF.

The chain links TRBV5-8 to TRBJ1-2, with TRBD1 identical over 7 bases. J lost 1 base, V lost 6 bases, and 12 bases had no gene match. The V gene's germline CDR1 is SGHTS and CDR2 YDEGEE. The length of the CDR3 is 16 residues. CDR3: CASISFGQGGNYGYTF. In DNA form, the CDR3 reads TGTGCCAGCATCAGCTTCGGGCAGGGGGGTAACTATGGCTACACCTTC.

This clone appeared a single time. The rearrangement joins TRBV3-1 (or the pseudogene TRBV3-2) to TRBJ1-2; no clear D. The CDR3 runs 12 residues. Trimming cost V 3 bases and J 4 bases, with 6 bases left between them. Germline assignment: CDR1 LGHDT and CDR2 YNNKEL (reference sequence). DNA of the CDR3: TGTGCCAGCAGCCACAGGCGCTATGGCTACACCTTC. Amino acid sequence: CASSHRRYGYTF.

The rearrangement uses TRBV11-2 and TRBJ2-3, with 10 bases identical to TRBD1. CDR1 is SGHAT and CDR2 is FQNNGV in the germline V gene. This CDR3 region has 15 residues. The J segment lost 2 bases and the V segment lost 6 bases, leaving 5 bases of the junction unmatched. The CDR3 DNA sequence: TGTGCCAGCAGTTCCGGGACAGGGGACACAGATACGCAGTATTTT. Translated, it gives CASSSGTGDTDTQYF.

The chain links TRBV5-6 to TRBJ2-7; TRBD1 aligns across 9 bases. From germline, CDR1 is SGHDT and CDR2 YYEEEE. V lost 4 bases and J lost 6; bases outside the gene matches: 11. The CDR3 is 15 amino acids. This CDR3 reads CASSISGTGRVEQYV. The CDR3 nucleotides read TGTGCCAGCAGCATCTCCGGGACAGGGCGTGTCGAGCAGTACGTC.

The genes are TRBV6-5 and TRBJ1-1; TRBD1 might be the D (5 bases). The CDR3 contains 13 residues. Germline CDR1 reads MNHEY; CDR2 reads SVGAGI. V dropped 6 bases and J dropped 3 bases, with 11 bases sitting between them. The CDR3 sequence is CASSLTGDTEAFF. The CDR3 region has the DNA TGTGCCAGCAGCCTAACAGGAGACACTGAAGCTTTCTTT.

The rearrangement uses TRBV3-1 (or the pseudogene TRBV3-2) and TRBJ2-3; 8 nucleotides agree with TRBD2. Germline CDR1 and CDR2: LGHDT and YNNKEL (reference sequence). The CDR3 is 16 amino acids. Unmatched junction bases numbered 5, after V lost 1 base and J lost 2 bases. The CDR3 DNA reads TGTGCCAGCAGCCAAGGGCGACTAGCGAACACAGATACGCAGTATTTT. The encoded protein is CASSQGRLANTDTQYF.

The J gene is TRBJ1-2, the V gene TRBV28, with 10 bases identical to TRBD1. The CDR3 consists of 15 residues. V was pared by 7 bases and J by 5 bases, with 10 bases of the junction left unmatched. Germline lookup yields CDR1 MDHEN and CDR2 SYDVKM. CDR3 protein: CASTPPGQGSYGYTF. CDR3 DNA: TGTGCCAGCACCCCCCCGGGACAGGGGTCGTATGGCTACACCTTC.

In this sample, this clone turned up once. The genes are TRBV27 and TRBJ2-2; 9 bases agree with TRBD1. Losses at the gene ends were 4 bases for V and 10 bases for J; bases not matched to a gene: 10. CDR3 length: 15 amino acids. Germline CDR1 is MNHEY and CDR2 is SMNVEV (reference sequence). The CDR3 DNA reads as TGTGCCAGCAGTTCCCCGCGGACAGGGGAGGTGGAGCTGTTTTTT. The encoded protein is CASSSPRTGEVELFF.

The V call is TRBV19, the J call TRBJ1-6; 8 bases line up with TRBD1. With 1 base clipped from V and 4 bases from J, the junction kept 9 bases outside the gene matches. CDR3 length equals 18 residues. Germline V gene data show CDR1 as LNHDA and CDR2 as SQIVND (reference sequence). The DNA of the CDR3 is TGTGCCAGTAGTATAGTTTTTTTCGACAGGGGTTATAATTCACCCCTCCACTTT. It encodes CASSIVFFDRGYNSPLHF.

The chain is built from TRBV12-3 or TRBV12-4 and TRBJ1-2, with 9 bases matching TRBD1. This CDR3 has 13 residues. V gave up 4 bases and J gave up 7 bases; unmatched junction bases: 4. As DNA, the CDR3 is TGTGCCAGCAGTTACAGGGGGCTGGGTGGCTACACCTTC. Protein product: CASSYRGLGGYTF.

This clone was seen a single time. J is TRBJ2-1 and V is TRBV11-2; TRBD2 matches at 9 bases. V was clipped by 5 bases and J by 0 bases; unmatched bases: 5. Germline CDR1 reads SGHAT; CDR2 reads FQNNGV. There are 16 residues in the CDR3. The CDR3 nucleotides read TGTGCCAGCAGCATTGCGGGAGGGCTCTCCTACAATGAGCAGTTCTTC. Protein: CASSIAGGLSYNEQFF.